The following is a T cell receptor beta chain sequence with its context. The antigen this receptor binds is unknown. No qualities accompany the bases; no much larger clone lies one base away. The cohort was made up of 666 healthy bone marrow donors. Cohort members were all nominally healthy when sampled, although unrecorded immune exposures were likely present. The donor was CMV seronegative and belonged to the group of around 350 seronegative cohort members. A peripheral blood sample was collected from each donor, and TCR beta sequencing was performed on peripheral blood mononuclear cells. The Qiagen DNeasy Blood Extraction Kit was used to extract genomic DNA from the blood cell samples. Library preparation used the immunoSEQ multiplex PCR assay. A mixture of 60 forward primers for TCR Vbeta segments and 13 reverse primers for TCR Jbeta segments was used in the multiplex PCR. The CDR3 region of rearranged TCR beta genes was amplified from genomic DNA with a multiplex PCR assay. Amplified TCR beta libraries were sequenced as 87-base-pair reads on the Illumina HiSeq System. As for the authors' bioinformatics: A later analysis counted about 80 million unique TCR beta chains across the 670 or so repertoires, and around 12 million of these chains were shared by at least two donors. A nearest-neighbor algorithm error-corrected the raw reads and collapsed the reads into unique sequences, merging closely related sequences to remove PCR and sequencing errors. CDR3 sequences were aligned to IMGT reference sequences to assign V, D and J gene segments. Each retained sequence needed at least a six-nucleotide match to both a V gene segment and a J gene segment. Rearrangements were called productive when the CDR3 lacked stop codons and stayed in frame with V and J; all others were non-productive. Following IMGT convention, CDR3 was defined as the stretch from the second conserved V-encoded cysteine up to the conserved J-encoded phenylalanine. Sequences without an unambiguous match to a single V gene segment were excluded from the earlier analysis of 450 to 750 of the donors. In an earlier analysis of a few hundred of the donors, a V segment was called functional when productive rearrangements were above 56.7%, and segregating when the standard deviation between donors exceeded 5%. To diagnose cytomegalovirus status from the catalog of TCR beta chain sequences, a statistical classification framework was built. A later analysis assigned V and J genes by comparing TCR nucleotide sequences with IMGT/GENE-DB human TR gene sequences. The TCRdist pipeline was used in a later analysis to assign CDR3 sequences and most-parsimonious VDJ recombination scenarios. In a later analysis, every TCR beta chain was defined by the combination of its CDR3 amino acid sequence and its V-gene family, and reads without a unique V-gene family were dropped. A later analysis removed several hundred highly shared, low-generation-probability nucleotide sequences to deal with suspected cross-contamination and a sequencing artifact. For each public chain, a later analysis derived a clonal expansion index from normalized ranks of inferred template counts within each repertoire. In a later analysis, generation probabilities were computed using a VDJ recombination model fitted to out-of-frame rearrangements, and the results were checked against IGoR. A later analysis scored TCR-TCR, TCR-HLA and TCR-CMV co-occurrence with hypergeometric tests, applying a repertoire-size bias correction to TCR pairs. In a later analysis, false discovery rates were estimated by permuting HLA or CMV assignments 20 times. In a later analysis, co-occurring TCRs were grouped using DBSCAN, with TCRdist sequence similarity added in when clustering inside HLA-allele-positive subsets. Co-occurrence clustering excluded repertoires with fewer than 30,000 or more than 120,000 public chains, plus five with anomalous nucleotide sharing. TCRdb's version of the immuneACCESS table is confined to in-frame rearrangements and falls short of the full clone set. An unresolved V gene accounts for under half of the shortfall where checked; the remainder is of unknown origin. The V and J calls and clone size were taken over from that table, and D and trimming were inferred from the DNA. The sample table contains around 70,000 clones; only one count was recorded for around 62% of them. The ten largest clonotypes hold roughly 3.1% of the sample.

V lost 9 bases and J lost 0 bases, and the count of bases not matched to a germline gene is 2. Measured from the cysteine to the phenylalanine, the CDR3 is 12 residues long. Of the read, only the CDR3 DNA is kept; its 36 bases are in frame from base 1. From the germline V gene (reference sequence), CDR1 is SGHNT and CDR2 is YYREEE. This record belongs to a study of cytomegalovirus exposure and HLA in healthy donors (dated by TCRdb to the late 2010s). About the investigation overall: In an earlier analysis of around 540 of the donors, 250 to 350 Gb of sequence data and 100 million or so unique TCR beta sequences from roughly 180 million T cells were reported. An early release covering roughly 640 HLA-typed donors comprised about 310 gigabases of sequencing data and about 90 million unique TCR sequences. Of the 398 genotyped donors, approximately 83% fell in the genetic ancestry cluster associated with self-reported Caucasian donors. The study aimed to test whether cataloging public T cell receptors could reveal signatures of past pathogen exposure. The study used immunosequencing to profile the T cell repertoires of 666 subjects and linked those repertoires to cytomegalovirus serostatus. Besides the first cohort of 666 subjects, a separate validation cohort made up of 95 to 150 different subjects was used. To predict cytomegalovirus infection status, the study combined high-throughput TCR immunosequencing, statistical association of individual TCRs with disease status, and machine learning. A later analysis re-analyzed previously published TCR beta repertoires from 550 to 700 donors and added high-resolution HLA genotyping to study TCR occurrence patterns. Rather than using new phenotypic data, the later analysis identified candidate immune exposures from TCR beta sequences and from how often those sequences occurred across donors. An earlier analysis of approximately 580 of the donors used high-throughput TCR beta sequencing to judge whether each TCR beta V gene segment behaved as functional or pseudogenic. Alongside the repertoire data, information on donor age, sex, ethnicity and CMV serostatus was compiled. A later genetic analysis used genome-wide SNP genotypes for 398 of the 666 donors, treating that subset as a discovery cohort. All discovery cohort repertoires had been generated on a single sequencing platform. Class I and class II HLA loci were covered by the typing at four-digit resolution. The number of typed donors differed by locus: about 629-630 for A, B, C, DRB1 and DQB1; 522 for DQA1; around 580 for DPA1; and some 450 for DPB1. Roughly 5 DR-DQ haplotypes were handled as single units for association and clustering because linkage in the cohort was strong. Among a few hundred genotyped donors of the cohort, an average of around 240,000 unique TCR beta nucleotide sequences were sequenced per donor, approximately 20% of them non-productive. Study-wide findings and limitations: Presence/absence analyses assumed roughly uniform sequencing depth across donors, an assumption that may not hold. When HLA alleles, especially DR and DQ, strongly co-occurred, TCR associations were difficult to assign to individual alleles. Because HLA typing was unavailable for some donors at each locus, only the typed subset was used in association tests. In a later analysis, HLA-associated TCR beta chains were found to be more clonally expanded and to have lower generation probabilities than equally common non-associated chains. The sequencing pipeline was judged likely to have produced a cluster of highly shared sequence variants as a technical artifact. CMV serostatus was the only immune exposure information available for the cohort. At a false discovery rate of 0.05, a later analysis linked 16,951 TCR beta sequences to specific HLA alleles. A later genetic analysis associated a missense DCLRE1C variant with V-gene and J-gene trimming of TCR beta chains, and an independent cohort replicated the association. Several of the top co-occurrence clusters appeared to be linked to parvovirus B19, influenza, CMV and Epstein-Barr virus, according to a later analysis. Three of the identified cytomegalovirus-associated TCR beta chains were confirmed in vitro to be specific for cytomegalovirus antigens. The authors suggested that the approach could potentially be extended to other disease states and immunological phenotypes. In this cohort, only TCR beta chains were sequenced, and detectable features were limited by the absence of alpha or paired-chain data. According to a later analysis, TCR association rates differed among HLA loci, with DRB1 alleles showing the most associated TCRs and HLA-C alleles showing the fewest. Because the 87-base-pair reads could not distinguish some IMGT-functional V segments, including TRBV6-2 and TRBV6-3, those segments were excluded. Compared with the roughly 670-donor mean, donors in an Asian-associated ancestry cluster had fewer N-insertions in productive TCRs, according to a later genetic analysis. A further reported finding was that TCR beta sequences accurately predicted the HLA-A and HLA-B alleles for most subjects in the first cohort. Across donors, most TCR sequences were observed very rarely, whereas some public TCRs were present in many individuals. Broadly in line with IMGT annotations, most TCR beta V segments showed up in productive rearrangements about 90% or about 30% of the time in an earlier analysis of 587 of the donors. The study listed approximately 160 TCR beta chains as associated with cytomegalovirus. Most CMV-associated TCR beta chains appeared to be HLA-restricted in a later analysis, and the HLA associations seemed to be driven largely by CMV exposure. Because counts were too low, under 20 rarely observed V segments, including chromosome 9 orphons, were left out of the earlier analysis of 500 to 650 of the donors. The classifier was reported to diagnose cytomegalovirus status with high specificity and sensitivity in both the original cohort and the validation cohort. Linkage disequilibrium might explain the correlated functional status among segregating V segments, but an unknown experimental factor could not be excluded.

Sequenced input: PBMCs. This sequence originates from a man aged 30 to 45 in good health and CMV-seronegative. The chain links TRBV5-4 with TRBJ1-2, and 7 junctional nucleotides match TRBD1. The CDR3 protein is CATGTANYGYTF. The bases read TGTGCCACCGGGACAGCTAACTATGGCTACACCTTC. The full variable domain, completed from the reference TRBV5-4 and TRBJ1-2 proteins outside the CDR3, reads ETGVTQSPTHLIKTRGQQVTLRCSSQSGHNTVSWYQQALGQGPQFIFQYYREEENGRGNFPPRFSGLQFPNYSSELNVNALELDDSALYLCATGTANYGYTFGSGTRLTVV.